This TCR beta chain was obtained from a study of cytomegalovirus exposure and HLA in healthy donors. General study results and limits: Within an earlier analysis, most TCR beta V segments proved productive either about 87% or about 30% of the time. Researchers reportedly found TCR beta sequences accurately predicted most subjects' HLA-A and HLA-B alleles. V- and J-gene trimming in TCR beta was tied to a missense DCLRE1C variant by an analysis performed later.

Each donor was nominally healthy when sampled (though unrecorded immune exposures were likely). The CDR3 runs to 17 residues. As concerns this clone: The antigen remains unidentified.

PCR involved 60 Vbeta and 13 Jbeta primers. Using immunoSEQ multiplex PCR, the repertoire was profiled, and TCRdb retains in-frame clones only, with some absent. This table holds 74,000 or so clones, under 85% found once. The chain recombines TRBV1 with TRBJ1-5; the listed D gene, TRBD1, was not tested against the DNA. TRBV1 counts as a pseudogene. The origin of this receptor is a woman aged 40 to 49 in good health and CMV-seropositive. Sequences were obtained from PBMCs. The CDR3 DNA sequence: TGCACCAGCAGCCAGAAGGACGTCGGACAGGGGGAACAGCCCCAGCATTTT. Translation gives CTSSQKDVGQGEQPQHF.